This T cell receptor (beta chain) was found in a study of CD8 T cells in ankylosing spondylitis. General study findings and limits: Made up of under ten highly homologous variants, a TCR beta motif appeared characteristic of ankylosing spondylitis blood.

The CDR3 covers 14 residues. V lost 6 bases and J 1 base, leaving 13 bases between the germline ends. TCRdb called the 5' RACE reads again in MiXCR, with one record for every CDR3 protein. The table records approximately 500,000 distinct CDR3 sequences, about 13% of them present only once. On this clonotype: Its antigen is unidentified.

Sequencing input: blood, either unsorted or a sorted T cell fraction (not recorded which). The origin of this receptor is a male donor with ankylosing spondylitis. J is TRBJ2-7 and V is TRBV12-3 or TRBV12-4; TRBD2 is a possible D gene (5 bases). The DNA of the CDR3 is TGTGCCAGCAGGAGGGCGGCCTCGTCCTACGAGCAGTACTTC. Its protein product is CASRRAASSYEQYF.